This TCR beta chain comes out of a study of T-cell reconstitution after alpha-beta-depleted transplantation in children. Notes on the study in general: Most T-cell counts and diversity one year after the transplant came from T cells that were newly produced. At around two months after transplant, the alpha-beta T cells were reportedly derived from several hundred expanded clones that came from non-depleted graft cells.

Concerning this clonotype: Its antigen is not known.

The library targeted TCRbeta and was prepared with unique molecular identifiers. TCRdb redid the calling of the PCR reads with MiXCR, one entry per CDR3 protein. The sample includes around 600,000 distinct CDR3 sequences, 23% of them seen just once. The source is a boy less than two years old who had a stem cell transplant for acute myeloid leukemia, so the T cells may come from the graft donor. The specimen was PBMCs, mostly from graft donor cells, collected 360 days after TCRalphabeta/CD19-depleted stem cell transplant.

The CDR3 DNA reads TGTGCCAGTAGCGGGGGATCTCCATCCTACGAGCAGTACTTC. Amino acids: CASSGGSPSYEQYF. The chain couples TRBV19 to TRBJ2-7; the D gene is possibly TRBD2 (6 bases). Trimming took 6 bases from V and 1 from J, leaving 13 bases between them. Germline V CDR1 and CDR2: LNHDA, SQIVND (reference sequence). The CDR3 is made up of 14 amino acids.